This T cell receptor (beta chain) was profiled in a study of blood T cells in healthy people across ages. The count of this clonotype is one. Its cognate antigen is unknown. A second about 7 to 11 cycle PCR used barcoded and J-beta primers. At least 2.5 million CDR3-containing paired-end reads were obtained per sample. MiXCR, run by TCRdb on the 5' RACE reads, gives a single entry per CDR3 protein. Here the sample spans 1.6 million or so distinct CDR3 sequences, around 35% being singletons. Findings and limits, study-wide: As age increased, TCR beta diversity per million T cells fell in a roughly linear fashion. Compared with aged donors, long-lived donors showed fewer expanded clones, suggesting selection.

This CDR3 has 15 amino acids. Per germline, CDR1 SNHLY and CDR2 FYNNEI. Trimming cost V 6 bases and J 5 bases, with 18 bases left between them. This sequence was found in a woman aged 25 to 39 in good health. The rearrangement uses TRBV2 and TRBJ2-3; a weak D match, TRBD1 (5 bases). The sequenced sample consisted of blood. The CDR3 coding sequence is TGTGCCAGCAGGGCAGCAGGGTCCCGGGTAGATACGCAGTATTTT. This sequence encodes CASRAAGSRVDTQYF.